This T cell receptor beta chain was captured in a study of shared clonotypes between healthy human individuals. Study-level information: Three plates each covered CD4 naive and memory; CD8 naive two, CD8 memory one.

This CDR3 is 11 amino acids long. The germline gives CDR1 SGHTA, CDR2 FQGNSA. The V end lost 4 bases, the J end lost 7 bases, and 8 bases lay between the germline ends. Here immunoSEQ multiplex PCR was the method, and the copy in TCRdb shows in-frame clones only, minus some. The sample has 2.3 million or so clones; 90% to 95% are singletons. A remark on this clone: Its specificity is unknown. This same CDR3 is encoded by further DNA sequences in the sample.

General observations from the study: It was observed that roughly 5.5% of naive CD4 clonotypes were shared across a handful of donors.

The sequencing sample was made of naive CD4+ T cells from PBMCs. The sample's subset: CD45RA+ positively selected. The rearrangement links TRBV7-2 to TRBJ2-7, with D perhaps TRBD2 (5 bases). The source is a man in his late teens or twenties in good health. Some clones in this sample may be carry-over from other donors' samples. DNA of the CDR3: TGTGCCAGCAGCTCCCGAGGGGAGCAGTACTTC. This codes for CASSSRGEQYF.